Following are 14 T cell receptor beta chains from one sample sequenced in a study of T cells after yellow fever vaccination. One entry per CDR3 protein results from TCRdb running MiXCR on the 5' RACE reads. The table lists about 310,000 distinct CDR3 sequences, less than 4.5% of them singletons, with roughly a quarter in the top ten. Source: PBMCs, taken on the day of the yellow fever booster vaccination. These receptors all come from a man between 18 and 35 years old who received the YFV17D yellow fever vaccine.

The V and J genes are TRBV7-9 and TRBJ1-2; no definite D call. Deletions cut 2 bases from V and 6 bases from J, with 13 bases between. The CDR3 length is 14 residues. Per the germline V gene, CDR1 is SEHNR and CDR2 is FQNEAQ (reference sequence). CDR3: CASSLSRPSNGYTF. The CDR3 bases are TGTGCCAGCAGCTTAAGTAGGCCGAGTAATGGCTACACCTTC. Supplemented by reference TRBV7-9 and TRBJ1-2, the full variable domain reads DTGVSQNPRHKITKRGQNVTFRCDPISEHNRLYWYRQTLGQGPEFLTYFQNEAQLEKSRLLSDRFSAERPKGSFSTLEIQRTEQGDSAMYLCASSLSRPSNGYTFGSGTRLTVV.

Ten or more counts support this clonotype. The chain combines TRBV6-2 or TRBV6-3 with TRBJ2-1; TRBD1 is a possible D gene (6 bases). The V end lost 5 bases, the J end lost 6 bases, and 11 bases lay between the germline ends. The CDR3 has 13 residues. Per the germline V gene, CDR1 is MNHEY and CDR2 is SVGEGT. The CDR3, as DNA: TGTGCCAGCAGTCCTGGACAGCCCAATGAGCAGTTCTTC. It yields the protein CASSPGQPNEQFF.

The J gene is TRBJ2-3, the V gene TRBV15, with a tentative D call TRBD1 (6 bases). Trimming left V 3 bases short and J 7 bases short, with 17 bases between. This CDR3 has 15 residues. The germline V gene has CDR1 LNHNV and CDR2 YYDKDF (reference sequence). CDR3 in amino acids: CATSSAWSQGYTQYF. CDR3 sequence (DNA): TGTGCCACCAGCAGTGCATGGTCACAGGGTTATACGCAGTATTTT.

The rearrangement uses TRBV6-6 and TRBJ2-7; D is unclear. This CDR3 comprises 14 residues. Germline-derived CDR1 and CDR2 are MNHNY and SVGAGI (reference sequence). In DNA, the CDR3 is TGTGCCAGCAGTTACTCGACCGGAACCTACGAGCACTACGTC. It encodes CASSYSTGTYEHYV.

This clonotype has more than one count but fewer than ten. V is TRBV12-5 and J is TRBJ2-3; tentatively, D is TRBD2 (6 bases). Germline CDR1 is LGHNT and CDR2 is FRNRAP. CDR3 size: 17 residues. Trimming took off 4 bases at V and 0 bases at J, with 17 bases between the two ends. The CDR3 sequence is CASGSPSGRPSTDTQYF. The CDR3 DNA sequence: TGTGCTAGTGGTTCCCCGAGCGGGCGTCCTAGCACAGATACGCAGTATTTT.

This clonotype was observed many times. The chain employs TRBV29-1 and TRBJ1-1; the D is unclear. The CDR3 contains 14 residues. V lost 4 bases and J 1 base, leaving 13 bases between the germline ends. Per germline, CDR1 SQVTM and CDR2 ANQGSEA. CDR3 sequence: CSVGFARANTEAFF. In DNA form, the CDR3 reads TGCAGCGTTGGATTCGCCAGAGCGAACACTGAAGCTTTCTTT.

The CDR3 spells CATSGRYGQGADEQYF. Here the CDR3 DNA reads TGTGCCACCAGCGGCCGCTACGGACAGGGGGCCGACGAGCAGTACTTC. This chain connects TRBV15 to TRBJ2-7; 11 bases line up with TRBD1. From germline, CDR1 is LNHNV and CDR2 YYDKDF (reference sequence). V lost 5 bases, J lost 5 bases, and 11 bases stayed unmatched. This CDR3 contains 16 residues.

This clonotype was recorded a few times. This sequence joins TRBV5-1 and TRBJ2-1, with D possibly being TRBD2 (6 bases). The CDR3 runs 13 residues. Germline V gene sequence: CDR1 SGHRS, CDR2 YFSETQ. Trimming shortened V by 1 base and J by 8 bases, and 10 bases separated the two germline ends. The CDR3 reads CASSLQEGYEQFF. The CDR3 coding sequence is TGCGCCAGCAGCTTGCAGGAGGGGTATGAGCAGTTCTTC.

This clonotype was observed many times. The rearrangement uses TRBV7-3 and TRBJ2-7, with D maybe TRBD1 (6 bases). Germline assignment: CDR1 SGHTA and CDR2 FQGTGA. The CDR3 consists of 14 residues. The germline V and J ends were trimmed by 2 bases and 2 bases, with 10 bases remaining between them. The CDR3 nucleotides read TGTGCCAGCAGCTTATTAGCAGGGGCCTACGAGCAGTACTTC. Protein sequence: CASSLLAGAYEQYF.

Ten or more counts support this clonotype. The gene calls are TRBV7-9 and TRBJ2-4; possible D gene TRBD1, 5 bases. Trimming took 2 bases from V and 10 from J, leaving 12 bases between them. The CDR3 spans 13 residues. CDR1 is SEHNR and CDR2 is FQNEAQ in the germline V gene (reference sequence). This CDR3 is CASSLTGNDIQYF. CDR3 DNA sequence: TGTGCCAGCAGCTTAACAGGAAATGATATTCAGTACTTC.

This clonotype was counted ten times or more. This chain links TRBV9 with TRBJ2-1, with D perhaps matching TRBD2 (5 bases). Germline assignment: CDR1 SGDLS and CDR2 YYNGEE. The CDR3 consists of 14 residues. V lost 6 bases and J lost 3, with 13 bases in between. CDR3 region: CASNRDGFYNEQFF. The CDR3 bases are TGTGCCAGCAACCGGGATGGGTTCTACAATGAGCAGTTCTTC.

This clonotype was detected ten times or more. The genes are TRBV14 and TRBJ1-1; D perhaps matches TRBD1 (6 bases). The V end was cut by 5 bases, the J end by 4 bases, with 23 bases between. Germline lookup yields CDR1 SGHDN and CDR2 FVKESK. The CDR3 spans 17 residues. The CDR3 DNA is TGTGCCAGCAGCTCTATTTACGAAGGGGGGACGGGCACTGAAGCTTTCTTT. It specifies CASSSIYEGGTGTEAFF.

This clonotype was seen only a few times. The gene calls are TRBV12-3 or TRBV12-4 and TRBJ1-4; TRBD1 is a possible D gene (6 bases). V was clipped by 6 bases and J by 8 bases, with 16 bases between them. The CDR3 totals 14 residues. CDR3 in DNA: TGTGCCAGCAGGTCTCAGGGGCTTAAAGAAAAACTGTTTTTT. Translated: CASRSQGLKEKLFF.

The rearrangement joins TRBV6-2 or TRBV6-3 to TRBJ1-1; no definite D call. The CDR3 consists of 13 residues. V gave up 0 bases and J gave up 4 bases, with 6 bases separating them. CDR1 MNHEY and CDR2 SVGEGT come from the germline V gene. CDR3 coding DNA: TGTGCCAGCAGTTACTCGAGGGTCACTGAAGCTTTCTTT. Translated: CASSYSRVTEAFF.